The clone carrying this T cell receptor beta chain was seen a single time. Germline CDR1 and CDR2: LNHDA and SQIVND (reference sequence). The CDR3 is 12 residues long. The germline V and J ends were trimmed by 4 bases and 6 bases, with 10 bases remaining between them. The sample belongs to a study of PD-L1 blockade in urothelial cancer. Data came from immunoSEQ multiplex PCR; TCRdb stores just in-frame clones and leaves some out. The sample lists under 55,000 clones, approximately 80% seen once, with 5.5% to 7.5% in the top ten. This rearrangement joins TRBV19 to TRBJ2-7; perhaps TRBD2 as D (6 bases). The specimen comprised PBMCs, sampled around atezolizumab (anti-PD-L1) treatment. The receptor comes from a middle-aged man with urothelial cancer. CDR3 region: CASSRGGAEQYF. CDR3 sequence (DNA): TGTGCCAGTAGTAGAGGCGGGGCCGAGCAGTACTTC.